A selection of T cell receptor beta chains follows, all from one sample in a study of cytomegalovirus exposure and HLA in healthy donors. Profiling relied on immunoSEQ multiplex PCR, and the TCRdb table lists in-frame clones only, not all of them. Recorded here are some 76,000 clones; the top ten clones represent 0.83%. The sample taken for sequencing was PBMCs. The receptors come from a boy younger than 18 in good health and CMV-seronegative. CDR3s include the opening cysteine and the closing phenylalanine or tryptophan. The D gene is left open where the match is weak.

TRBD1	18	TRBV14	TRBJ1-6	TGTGCCAGCAGCCTCCGGGCGGGACAGTTCTCCTATAATTCACCCCTCCACTTT	CASSLRAGQFSYNSPLHF
-	15	TRBV5-1	TRBJ2-1	TGCGCCAGCAGCCCGGACTCTATTACCTACAATGAGCAGTTCTTC	CASSPDSITYNEQFF
TRBD1	13	TRBV5-1	TRBJ1-2	TGCGCCAGCAGCCCCACCTCGACAGGGGCCGACACCTTC	CASSPTSTGADTF
-	16	TRBV5-4	TRBJ1-4	TGTGCCAGCAGCTTGGGGCCGGGAAGACTTAATGAAAAACTGTTTTTT	CASSLGPGRLNEKLFF
TRBD1	14	TRBV30	TRBJ1-2	TGTGCCTACCACGGGACAGCCACTAACTATGGCTACACCTTC	CAYHGTATNYGYTF
TRBD1	15	TRBV6-5	TRBJ1-5	TGTGCCAGCAGTACTGACAGGGCCGGCAATCAGCCCCAGCATTTT	CASSTDRAGNQPQHF
TRBD2	18	TRBV19	TRBJ2-7	TGTGCCAGTAGGCCGCCTAAGGCCCTACTAGCGGGAGGGGGCGAGCAGTACTTC	CASRPPKALLAGGGEQYF
TRBD1	15	TRBV7-2	TRBJ2-7	TGTGCCAGCAGCCTAGAAGGGACAGCGGCTGACGAGCAGTACTTC	CASSLEGTAADEQYF
TRBD2	16	TRBV9	TRBJ2-2	TGTGCCAGCAGCGTAGAACTAGCGGGAGTGAACGGGGAGCTGTTTTTT	CASSVELAGVNGELFF
TRBD1	14	TRBV25-1	TRBJ1-1	TGTGCCACCACAACCGCGGGACAGGGCCCGGGGACTTTCTTT	CATTTAGQGPGTFF
-	15	TRBV6-1	TRBJ1-5	TGTGCCAGCAGTGAACGGGGTTATAGCAATCAGCCCCAGCATTTT	CASSERGYSNQPQHF
TRBD1	14	TRBV7-3	TRBJ2-5	TGTGCCAGCAGCGAACAGGGGGCGAAAGAGACCCAGTACTTC	CASSEQGAKETQYF
-	14	TRBV5-6	TRBJ1-1	TGTGCCAGCAGCTTCGGGAGGGGGAGAACTGAAGCTTTCTTT	CASSFGRGRTEAFF
TRBD1	14	TRBV9	TRBJ1-2	TGTGCCAGCAGCGGGGGGACAGCCCTCTATGGCTACACCTTC	CASSGGTALYGYTF
-	14	TRBV6-5	TRBJ1-1	TGTGCCAGTCGGGCCTACAGGGACAACACTGAAGCTTTCTTT	CASRAYRDNTEAFF
-	17	TRBV5-4	TRBJ2-4	TGTGCCAGCAGCTTGGGGCCCCGGCAGGGAGCCAAAAACATTCAGTACTTC	CASSLGPRQGAKNIQYF
-	14	TRBV27	TRBJ1-5	TGTGCCAGCAGTTTTTCGGGGAACAATCAGCCCCAGCATTTT	CASSFSGNNQPQHF
-	14	TRBV10-3	TRBJ2-7	TGTGCCATCAGTGAGGACAGAGGGGACTCCGAGCAGTACTTC	CAISEDRGDSEQYF
TRBD1	13	TRBV30	TRBJ1-2	TGTGCCTGGAGTGGGGGGACAGGAGATGGCTACACCTTC	CAWSGGTGDGYTF
TRBD2	13	TRBV6-6	TRBJ2-5	TGTGCCAGCAGGGGGCTAGCGGAAGAGACCCAGTACTTC	CASRGLAEETQYF
TRBD1	14	TRBV7-9	TRBJ1-2	TGTGCCAGCGGACGGACAGGGGCCCTTGATGGCTACACCTTC	CASGRTGALDGYTF
TRBD1	14	TRBV2	TRBJ2-7	TGTGCCAGCAGTGTCGGGACAGGGAGCTACGAGCAGTACTTC	CASSVGTGSYEQYF
-	15	TRBV5-1	TRBJ2-7	TGCGCCAGCAGCTTAGATCCAGGAAGCTCCTACGAGCAGTACTTC	CASSLDPGSSYEQYF
-	14	TRBV6-5	TRBJ2-3	TGTGCCAGCAGTTACTCGAGGAAGGCAGATACGCAGTATTTT	CASSYSRKADTQYF
-	13	TRBV27	TRBJ2-7	TGTGCCAGCAGTTTACAGGGTTTAGGCGAGCAGTACTTC	CASSLQGLGEQYF
TRBD1	15	TRBV5-4	TRBJ2-2	TGTGCCAGCAGCTTGGGACAGGGTTACACCGGGGAGCTGTTTTTT	CASSLGQGYTGELFF